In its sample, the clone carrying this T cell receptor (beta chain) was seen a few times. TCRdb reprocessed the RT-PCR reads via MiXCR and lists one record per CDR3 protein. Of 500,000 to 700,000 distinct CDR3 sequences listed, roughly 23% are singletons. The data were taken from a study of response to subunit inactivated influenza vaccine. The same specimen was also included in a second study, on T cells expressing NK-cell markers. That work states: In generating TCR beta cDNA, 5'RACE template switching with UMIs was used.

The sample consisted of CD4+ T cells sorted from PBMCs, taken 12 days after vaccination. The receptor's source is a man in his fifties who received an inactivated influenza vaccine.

CDR3 sequence: CASSWGGPSYEQYF. In nucleotides, the CDR3 is TGTGCCAGCAGTTGGGGGGGCCCGTCCTACGAGCAGTACTTC. This chain links TRBV27 with TRBJ2-7, with D perhaps matching TRBD2 (7 bases). Deletions cut 4 bases from V and 1 base from J, with 11 bases between. The CDR3 has 14 amino acids. From germline, CDR1 is MNHEY and CDR2 SMNVEV (reference sequence).